Sequencing of this TCR beta chain was carried out in a study of OX40 agonist ivuxolimab in advanced cancers. Profiling relied on immunoSEQ multiplex PCR, and the TCRdb table lists in-frame clones only, not all of them. Of 100,000 or so clones in the sample, 95% to 97% were seen once. Notes on this clone: Its target is not known.

Trimming cost V 3 bases and J 2 bases; bases outside gene matches: 2. CDR1 is LNHDA, CDR2 SQIVND, per germline (reference sequence). The CDR3 has 14 amino acids. Study-wide points: Compared with CD4+, CD8+ T cells on average had more expanded clones.

Sequencing used CD4+ or CD8+ T cells sorted from blood, obtained in a trial of the OX40 agonist ivuxolimab. This chain joins TRBV19 and TRBJ2-7; 9 bases line up with TRBD1. The source of this sequence is an adult with an advanced solid tumor such as melanoma, head and neck, liver or kidney cancer. CDR3 residues: CASSIGTGTYEQYF. The CDR3 DNA is TGTGCCAGTAGTATTGGGACAGGGACCTACGAGCAGTACTTC.